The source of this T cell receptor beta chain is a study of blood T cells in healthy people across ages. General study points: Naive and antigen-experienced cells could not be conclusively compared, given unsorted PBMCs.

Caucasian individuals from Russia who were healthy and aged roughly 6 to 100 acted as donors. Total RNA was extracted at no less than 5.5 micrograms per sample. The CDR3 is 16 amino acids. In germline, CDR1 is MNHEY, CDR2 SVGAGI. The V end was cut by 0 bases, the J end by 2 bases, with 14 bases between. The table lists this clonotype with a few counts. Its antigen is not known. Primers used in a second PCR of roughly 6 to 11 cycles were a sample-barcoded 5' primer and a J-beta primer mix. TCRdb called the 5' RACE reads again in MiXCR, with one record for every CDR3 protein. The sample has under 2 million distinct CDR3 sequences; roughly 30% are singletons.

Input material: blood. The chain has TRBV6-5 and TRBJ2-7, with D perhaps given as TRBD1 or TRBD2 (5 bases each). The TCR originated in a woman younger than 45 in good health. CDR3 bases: TGTGCCAGCAGTTACTCGAGGGGAGAACTACCCTACGAGCAGTACTTC. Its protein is CASSYSRGELPYEQYF.